Listed below are T cell receptor beta chains from one sample, sequenced in a study of shared clonotypes between healthy human individuals. Libraries were prepared by immunoSEQ multiplex PCR; TCRdb keeps only in-frame clonotypes and omits some of them. The sample consists of roughly 410,000 clones, roughly 96% of them appearing once. Sequencing was carried out using memory CD8+ T cells sorted from blood. The source of these receptors is a man younger than 45 in good health. Each CDR3 is given without its conserved first and last residue.

j_call: TRBJ2-7; v_call: TRBV5-4; cdr3_aa: ASSLGLAGAEQY
j_call: TRBJ2-7; v_call: TRBV11-1; cdr3_aa: ASSYVLGSYEQY
j_call: TRBJ2-7; v_call: TRBV28; cdr3_aa: ASSREFDYEQY
j_call: TRBJ1-1; v_call: TRBV28; cdr3_aa: ATRGGFPEAF
j_call: TRBJ1-3; v_call: TRBV7-2; cdr3_aa: ASSLFRGNGNTIY
j_call: TRBJ1-2; v_call: TRBV5-4; cdr3_aa: ASSFDNYGYT
j_call: TRBJ1-1; v_call: TRBV18; cdr3_aa: ASARDLDTEAF
j_call: TRBJ1-2; v_call: TRBV6-5; cdr3_aa: ASSPEGRGGYT
j_call: TRBJ2-1; v_call: TRBV9; cdr3_aa: ASGYRDRGINEQF
j_call: TRBJ2-7; v_call: TRBV7-3; cdr3_aa: ASSLDRGPIYEQY
j_call: TRBJ2-3; v_call: TRBV10-3; cdr3_aa: AISPTSGITDTQY
j_call: TRBJ2-1; v_call: TRBV7-2; cdr3_aa: ASSLPTNNEQF
j_call: TRBJ1-1; v_call: TRBV18; cdr3_aa: ASSLSQGAAF
j_call: TRBJ2-5; v_call: TRBV7-2; cdr3_aa: ASSWNRGETQY
j_call: TRBJ2-1; v_call: TRBV18; cdr3_aa: ASSQEWISGGNEQF
j_call: TRBJ2-5; v_call: TRBV18; cdr3_aa: ASSRTGETQY
j_call: TRBJ2-2; v_call: TRBV6-5; cdr3_aa: ARQGANTGELF
j_call: TRBJ2-3; v_call: TRBV19; cdr3_aa: ASRASGTDTQY
j_call: TRBJ1-1; v_call: TRBV6-1; cdr3_aa: ASERGQGGTEAF
j_call: TRBJ1-2; v_call: TRBV5-1; cdr3_aa: ASSLAPTGNYGYT
j_call: TRBJ2-1; v_call: TRBV27; cdr3_aa: ASSFLAGDYNEQF
j_call: TRBJ1-5; v_call: TRBV5-4; cdr3_aa: ASSLAGGGQPQH
j_call: TRBJ1-5; v_call: TRBV4-1; cdr3_aa: ASSPFWGTVYPPQH
j_call: TRBJ1-2; v_call: TRBV30; cdr3_aa: ASQAYYSPNYGYT
j_call: TRBJ2-3; v_call: TRBV9; cdr3_aa: ASSTSGTTDTQY
j_call: TRBJ2-1; v_call: TRBV11-3; cdr3_aa: ASSPGGRVNNEQF
j_call: TRBJ2-7; v_call: TRBV30; cdr3_aa: AWSSSTTDEQY
j_call: TRBJ1-1; v_call: TRBV19; cdr3_aa: ASCRGQSITEAF
j_call: TRBJ2-5; v_call: TRBV29-1; cdr3_aa: SVVGLQETQY
j_call: TRBJ2-3; v_call: TRBV5-4; cdr3_aa: ASRFDRNTDTQY
j_call: TRBJ1-5; v_call: TRBV5-1; cdr3_aa: ASSLTGGSNQPQH
j_call: TRBJ2-3; v_call: TRBV2; cdr3_aa: ASSVLIAGTDTQY
j_call: TRBJ2-1; v_call: TRBV5-1; cdr3_aa: ASSRSGTGVYEQF
j_call: TRBJ1-1; v_call: TRBV30; cdr3_aa: AWRTGNTEAF
j_call: TRBJ2-5; v_call: TRBV5-4; cdr3_aa: ASSPYRGSQETQY
j_call: TRBJ1-3; v_call: TRBV27; cdr3_aa: ASSLKVGNTIY
j_call: TRBJ2-1; v_call: TRBV9; cdr3_aa: ASSVVGEGTSGRSEQF
j_call: TRBJ2-7; v_call: TRBV9; cdr3_aa: ASSGTSGSYEQY
j_call: TRBJ2-2; v_call: TRBV4-2; cdr3_aa: ASSQDNSGNTGELF
j_call: TRBJ2-1; v_call: TRBV30; cdr3_aa: AWCRETEQF
j_call: TRBJ2-3; v_call: TRBV5-1; cdr3_aa: ASRVGTSVADTQY
j_call: TRBJ2-1; v_call: TRBV2; cdr3_aa: ASSGTVTYNEQF
j_call: TRBJ2-7; v_call: TRBV5-1; cdr3_aa: ASSLESSGIGAYEQY
j_call: TRBJ2-7; v_call: TRBV6-5; cdr3_aa: ASSHRTSGAYEQY
j_call: TRBJ2-1; v_call: TRBV11-2; cdr3_aa: ASSLRGVRNNEQF
j_call: TRBJ2-3; v_call: TRBV28; cdr3_aa: ASSLLGSAPY
j_call: TRBJ1-3; v_call: TRBV2; cdr3_aa: ASSEGEVVYTIY
j_call: TRBJ2-2; v_call: TRBV6-1; cdr3_aa: ASSAGALLLNTGELF